The present TCR beta chain was sequenced within a study of CD8+ T cells in alopecia areata. Sequencing used cDNA as its template, made by extracting RNA and reverse transcribing it. Only in-frame clones appear in the TCRdb table, and some are missing; sequencing was by immunoSEQ multiplex PCR. Of about 12,000 clones listed, 61% were seen once; the top ten hold 13% to 15%. Concerning this clone: Its specificity is not known.

V trimming: 5 bases; J trimming: 0 bases; junction bases outside the gene matches: 9. Germline V gene sequence: CDR1 SEHNR, CDR2 FQNEAQ (reference sequence). This CDR3 is 17 amino acids long. General observations from the study: Mice showed clearer TCR sharing than patients did, a gap that was possibly HLA-related.

Sampling of alopecia areata patients yielded lesional scalp punch biopsies as well as peripheral blood. This chain uses TRBV7-9 with TRBJ2-2, with 7 bases matching TRBD1. This receptor was taken from a human donor with alopecia areata. Sequenced input: skin. The CDR3 loop is CASSGRIGGSNTGELFF. The CDR3 region has the DNA TGTGCCAGCAGCGGAAGGATAGGGGGCTCGAACACCGGGGAGCTGTTTTTT.